These T cell receptor beta chains were read from a single sample in a study of blood T cell repertoires in COVID-19. The repertoire was sequenced with immunoSEQ multiplex PCR; TCRdb's copy has only in-frame clones and lacks some. The sample has 310,000 or so clones, 80% to 90% seen once; the top ten hold roughly 1.2%. Specimen: peripheral blood. These receptor sequences come from a woman between 45 and 60 years old with acute or convalescent COVID-19. Each CDR3 is given with its conserved first and last residue. A D gene is named only where the DNA matches it firmly. Clone size is given for some rows only: seen once, a few or many times, or a class if the clone is expanded.

clone size	V gene	D gene	J gene	CDR3 DNA	CDR3 protein
.	TRBV5-1	.	TRBJ2-3	TGCGCCAGCAGCTATCAATCCACAGATACGCAGTATTTT	CASSYQSTDTQYF
few	TRBV29-1	TRBD2	TRBJ2-7	TGCAGCGTTGAAGATCTGGCGGGAGAGTCCCAGTACTTC	CSVEDLAGESQYF
.	TRBV19	TRBD2	TRBJ2-1	TGTGCCAGTAGTATAGATGGAGCGGGGGTCATCAATGAGCAGTTCTTC	CASSIDGAGVINEQFF
.	TRBV25-1	TRBD1	TRBJ1-6	TGTGCCAGCAGTGAATTAAGCGGGACAGGGTATAATTCACCCCTCCACTTT	CASSELSGTGYNSPLHF
.	TRBV7-3	TRBD2	TRBJ2-1	TGTGCCAGCAGCTTAGCACTAGCGGGGCACAATGAGCAGTTCTTC	CASSLALAGHNEQFF
many	TRBV2	.	TRBJ2-7	TGTGCCAGCGGAGACAGAATTTACGAGCAGTACTTC	CASGDRIYEQYF
few	TRBV15	.	TRBJ1-1	TGTGCCACCAGCAGGAAGAGAACTGAAGCTTTCTTT	CATSRKRTEAFF
.	TRBV9	.	TRBJ1-5	TGTGCCAGCAGCGTAGGCTGGGGCGCGGAGCCCCAGCATTTT	CASSVGWGAEPQHF
.	TRBV24-1	TRBD1	TRBJ2-1	TGTGCCACCAGTGATTTTCGACAGGGTAAACATGAGCAGTTCTTC	CATSDFRQGKHEQFF
.	TRBV18	.	TRBJ2-1	TGTGCCAGCTCACCAGGCCTAGCGAATGAGCAGTTCTTC	CASSPGLANEQFF
.	TRBV5-5	.	TRBJ1-2	TGTGCCAGCAGCTTGGAGGTGAGGGCCCTTTGGGATGGCTACACCTTC	CASSLEVRALWDGYTF
few	TRBV2	TRBD2	TRBJ2-7	TGTGCCAGCAACCTAGCGGGAGTAGTTTTGGAGCAGTACTTC	CASNLAGVVLEQYF
.	TRBV5-1	.	TRBJ1-2	TGCGCCAGCAGGCCTTTTCAGGGAGGCTATGGCTACACCTTC	CASRPFQGGYGYTF
.	TRBV9	TRBD1	TRBJ2-3	TGTGCCAGCACCCTCCGACAGGGAAGCACAGATACGCAGTATTTT	CASTLRQGSTDTQYF
.	TRBV3-1/TRBV3-2	TRBD1	TRBJ1-5	TGTGCCAGCAGCCAGATGACAGGGTCCGATCAGCCCCAGCATTTT	CASSQMTGSDQPQHF
.	TRBV7-7	TRBD1	TRBJ2-7	TGTGCCAGCAGCCGACAGGGGGCCCACGAGCAGTACTTC	CASSRQGAHEQYF
.	TRBV7-6	.	TRBJ2-5	TGTGCCAGCAGCTCGACTGGGTACCAAGAGACCCAGTACTTC	CASSSTGYQETQYF
.	TRBV7-2	.	TRBJ1-4	TGTGCCAGCAGCCCGCGTCGAGCAACTAATGAAAAACTGTTTTTT	CASSPRRATNEKLFF
.	TRBV4-2	.	TRBJ1-6	TGTGCCAGCAGCTACCGGGAGGGGCAGCAATCACCCCTCCACTTT	CASSYREGQQSPLHF
.	TRBV7-9	.	TRBJ2-3	TGTGCCAGCAGCTACCTAGTAGATACGCAGTATTTT	CASSYLVDTQYF
.	TRBV24-1	TRBD1	TRBJ2-1	TGTGCCACCAGTGGCGTAACGGGGACAGGGGACTACAATGAGCAGTTCTTC	CATSGVTGTGDYNEQFF
.	TRBV5-1	TRBD1	TRBJ2-1	TGCGCCAGCAGCTTTACAGGGGGCCCTTACAATGAGCAGTTCTTC	CASSFTGGPYNEQFF
.	TRBV12-3/TRBV12-4	.	TRBJ2-3	TGTGCCAGCAGTTATAGTGGGGCCGATACGCAGTATTTT	CASSYSGADTQYF
.	TRBV5-1	.	TRBJ1-4	TGCGCCAGCAGCTTGAAGGGGCTGGACGAAAAACTGTTTTTT	CASSLKGLDEKLFF
.	TRBV2	.	TRBJ1-1	TGTGCCAGCAGACGACAGACACAAACTAACACTGAAGCTTTCTTT	CASRRQTQTNTEAFF
.	TRBV7-9	.	TRBJ1-6	TGTGCCAGCAGCCCGCGGGACCCAAAGCATTCACCCCTCCACTTT	CASSPRDPKHSPLHF
once	TRBV5-1	TRBD2	TRBJ2-3	TGCGCCAGCAGCCTGGCGGGTAGCGGGTACACAGATACGCAGTATTTT	CASSLAGSGYTDTQYF
.	TRBV21-1	.	TRBJ1-1	TGTGCCAGCAGCAAAGTGGGCAGAGACGAAGCTTTCTTT	CASSKVGRDEAFF
.	TRBV7-2	TRBD2	TRBJ2-1	TGTGCCAGCAGCCCGGGGGGAGGGACTAGTGGGAACAATGAGCAGTTCTTC	CASSPGGGTSGNNEQFF
.	TRBV25-1	.	TRBJ1-1	TGTGCCAGCCAACGAGGGTTGGGCACTGAAGCTTTCTTT	CASQRGLGTEAFF
.	TRBV10-2	.	TRBJ1-4	TGCGCCAGCAGAATTGGACAGTCTAATGAAAAACTGTTTTTT	CASRIGQSNEKLFF
.	TRBV6-4	.	TRBJ1-1	TGTGCCAGCAGTGCACAGACAGACACTGAAGCTTTCTTT	CASSAQTDTEAFF
.	TRBV5-8	.	TRBJ2-1	TGTGCCAGCAGCTGGGAGGTGACTTACTCCTACAATGAGCAGTTCTTC	CASSWEVTYSYNEQFF
few	TRBV19	TRBD1	TRBJ1-5	TGTGCCAGTAGTAGTAGGGGGCCCCTGGCGCCCCAGCATTTT	CASSSRGPLAPQHF
.	TRBV24-1	.	TRBJ2-6	TGTGCCACCAGTGACCCGTCTAGGGCCAACGTCCTGACTTTC	CATSDPSRANVLTF
.	TRBV30	TRBD1	TRBJ1-5	TGTGCCTGGAGTTATCCGAGGGGGCATGGGGACCATCAGCCCCAGCATTTT	CAWSYPRGHGDHQPQHF
once	TRBV6-5	.	TRBJ1-2	TGTGCCAGCAGTTACGGCCAGACAAGGGGGTACTATGGCTACACCTTC	CASSYGQTRGYYGYTF
.	TRBV18	.	TRBJ2-2	TGTGCCAGCTCACCGATCCCAGGGGTCACCGGGGAGCTGTTTTTT	CASSPIPGVTGELFF
.	TRBV6-5	.	TRBJ1-1	TGTGCCACCGAGGAGGGGTACACTGAAGCTTTCTTT	CATEEGYTEAFF
.	TRBV5-1	.	TRBJ1-3	TGCGCCAGCAGTTCCCTAACTCAGGATAGTGGAAACACCATATATTTT	CASSSLTQDSGNTIYF
.	TRBV25-1	.	TRBJ1-1	TGTGCCAGCAGTGAAGACTCCTACACTGAAGCTTTCTTT	CASSEDSYTEAFF
.	TRBV25-1	.	TRBJ1-5	TGTGCCAGCAGCGAGGGCCTGATCAATCAGCCCCAGCATTTT	CASSEGLINQPQHF
.	TRBV7-9	TRBD1	TRBJ2-6	TGTGCCAGCAGCAATGCGTGGGACAGTCTCTCTGGGGCCAACGTCCTGACTTTC	CASSNAWDSLSGANVLTF
.	TRBV5-6	.	TRBJ2-1	TGTGCCAGCAGCCCGACAGTGTACAATGAGCAGTTCTTC	CASSPTVYNEQFF
.	TRBV28	TRBD1	TRBJ1-4	TGTGCCAGCAGTTTAAGACAGGGGGTTGGAAAACTGTTTTTT	CASSLRQGVGKLFF
.	TRBV11-3	TRBD2	TRBJ2-1	TGTGCCAGCAGCTTATATAGCGGGGCCAATGAGCAGTTCTTC	CASSLYSGANEQFF
.	TRBV12-3/TRBV12-4	.	TRBJ2-3	TGTGCCAGCAGTCAGGGTGGGGCAGATACGCAGTATTTT	CASSQGGADTQYF
.	TRBV2	.	TRBJ2-2	TGTGCCAGCAGTAGGAGCAGAAACACCGGGGAGCTGTTTTTT	CASSRSRNTGELFF
.	TRBV19	.	TRBJ2-1	TGTGCCAGTAGTGGGGCAGGGCATCGGTCCAATGAGCAGTTCTTC	CASSGAGHRSNEQFF
.	TRBV5-1	TRBD2	TRBJ2-7	TGCGCCAGCAGCTTTTCACTAGCGAAGGAACAGTACTTC	CASSFSLAKEQYF
.	TRBV4-3	.	TRBJ1-6	TGCGCCAGCAGCCTCGGAGGGGTAGATTCACCCCTCCACTTT	CASSLGGVDSPLHF
.	TRBV10-3	.	TRBJ1-5	TGTGCCATCAGTGAGGGGGCGGATAGCAATCAGCCCCAGCATTTT	CAISEGADSNQPQHF
once	TRBV6-5	TRBD1	TRBJ2-1	TGTGCCAGCAGATCTACAGGGGTCAACAATGAGCAGTTCTTC	CASRSTGVNNEQFF
.	TRBV25-1	TRBD1	TRBJ1-4	TGTGCCAGCAGTGGCCGAGGGGGCAGGTATGAAAAACTGTTTTTT	CASSGRGGRYEKLFF
.	TRBV28	TRBD2	TRBJ2-3	TGTGCCAGCAGTTTACCGATTACACTAGCGGGAGACCAAAGAGATACGCAGTATTTT	CASSLPITLAGDQRDTQYF
once	TRBV27	TRBD1	TRBJ1-5	TGTGCCAGCAGTGCCCATCGGACAGGGGGGTTGGGCAATCAGCCCCAGCATTTT	CASSAHRTGGLGNQPQHF